The rows below give T cell receptor beta chains drawn from one sample of a study of T cells in Graves' hyperthyroidism and ophthalmopathy. MiXCR was run by TCRdb on the multiplex PCR reads, yielding one entry per CDR3 protein. The sample contains over 200,000 distinct CDR3 sequences, roughly 15% of which appear only once. Sequencing was done on a sample of blood. The receptors stem from a woman between 35 and 50 years old with Graves' hyperthyroidism that later progressed to Graves' ophthalmopathy. Each CDR3 is given with its conserved first and last residue. A D gene is named only where the DNA matches it firmly. Some rows mark clone size as missing; the rest say once, few, many or name a class of expanded clone.

D gene	V gene	clone size	J gene	CDR3 DNA	CDR3 protein
TRBD2	TRBV19	many	TRBJ2-1	TGTGCCAGTAGTATTAGCGGGAGTGGCAACAATGAGCAGTTCTTC	CASSISGSGNNEQFF
.	TRBV11-3	many	TRBJ2-5	TGTGCCAGCAGCTTAGATGGACGGTCCCAAGAGACCCAGTACTTC	CASSLDGRSQETQYF
TRBD1	TRBV7-9	many	TRBJ2-3	TGTGCCAGCAGCCAGAGACAGGGAGCAGATACGCAGTATTTT	CASSQRQGADTQYF
.	TRBV20-1	many	TRBJ1-1	TGCAGTGCCCTCGGACAGACACGCACTGAAGCTTTCTTT	CSALGQTRTEAFF
TRBD2	TRBV7-9	.	TRBJ2-3	TGTGCCAGCCGGGCTAGCGGGGATACGCAGTATTTT	CASRASGDTQYF
TRBD1	TRBV28	many	TRBJ1-6	TGTGCCAGCAGGTACAGGGGCCTTTCACCCCTCCACTTT	CASRYRGLSPLHF
.	TRBV27	many	TRBJ2-5	TGTGCCAGCAGTTTGGGACTCCTGATCGGGGAGACCCAGTACTTC	CASSLGLLIGETQYF
.	TRBV7-8	many	TRBJ1-2	TGTGCCAGCAGCCACTATTTGAACTATGGCTACACCTTC	CASSHYLNYGYTF
.	TRBV6-5	many	TRBJ2-7	TGTGCCAGCAGTTACGTCGAGGGGATGAGCCACGAGCAGTACTTC	CASSYVEGMSHEQYF
.	TRBV11-2	many	TRBJ2-7	TGTGCCAGCAGCTTAGTTCTAGCAACAGACTTC	CASSLVLATDF
TRBD1	TRBV6-1	many	TRBJ1-1	TGTGCCAGCAGAGTATTACAGGGGGCCGCTGAAGCTTTCTTT	CASRVLQGAAEAFF
TRBD2	TRBV7-8	many	TRBJ2-1	TGTGCCAGCAGCTTAGGGGGCCTGGGCGGGAGTAGGAATGAGCAGTTCTTC	CASSLGGLGGSRNEQFF
TRBD2	TRBV28	.	TRBJ2-3	TGTGCCAGCAGGCGAGCGGGAGGGGTAGATACGCAGTATTTT	CASRRAGGVDTQYF
TRBD1	TRBV19	many	TRBJ1-1	TGTGCCAGTAGTACGGGGACAGGGTACACTGAAGCTTTCTTT	CASSTGTGYTEAFF
TRBD2	TRBV4-1	.	TRBJ2-1	TGCGCCAGCAGCCTTACTGGGACTAGCGGGAGGTCATACAATGAGCAGTTCTTC	CASSLTGTSGRSYNEQFF
TRBD2	TRBV11-2	many	TRBJ2-7	TGTGCCAGCAGCTTAATAAGACGGGAGGGAACCTACGAGCAGTACTTC	CASSLIRREGTYEQYF
.	TRBV2	.	TRBJ2-3	TGTGCCAGCAGGGGGGGGGCAGGGCCCGATACGCAGTATTTT	CASRGGAGPDTQYF
.	TRBV2	.	TRBJ1-1	TGTGCCAGCAGCCGTACACAGGTTGAAGCTTTCTTT	CASSRTQVEAFF
.	TRBV6-1	many	TRBJ1-5	TGTGCCAGCAGTGAAGTTATGAGGGAGGGCCAGCCCCAGCATTTT	CASSEVMREGQPQHF
.	TRBV20-1	many	TRBJ2-3	TGCAGTGCTATAGGCGGGCACACAGATACGCAGTATTTT	CSAIGGHTDTQYF
.	TRBV11-1	many	TRBJ1-1	TGTGCCAGCAGCTTAAGGGAGAACACTGAAGCTTTCTTT	CASSLRENTEAFF
TRBD1	TRBV7-9	many	TRBJ2-7	TGTGCCAGCACACAGGGGACCGCCGACGAGCAGTACTTC	CASTQGTADEQYF
.	TRBV18	many	TRBJ2-1	TGTGCCAGCTCACCACCACTGCATGGGTCCTACAATGAGCAGTTCTTC	CASSPPLHGSYNEQFF
.	TRBV20-1	many	TRBJ2-1	TGCAGTGCGCCACTCATAAATGAGCAGTTCTTC	CSAPLINEQFF
TRBD2	TRBV24-1	.	TRBJ2-1	TGTGCCACCGCTGGACTAGCGGACTACAATGAGCAGTTCTTC	CATAGLADYNEQFF
.	TRBV2	many	TRBJ1-1	TGTGCCAGCAGTGAAGAGACAGGAGGGGACACTGAAGCTTTCTTT	CASSEETGGDTEAFF
.	TRBV2	many	TRBJ2-3	TGTGCCAGCAGTGAGGTCGCAGGCAATACGCAGTATTTT	CASSEVAGNTQYF
TRBD1	TRBV20-1	.	TRBJ2-7	TGCAGTGCTAGGACCCACCGGGACAGAGGATCCTACGAGCAGTACTTC	CSARTHRDRGSYEQYF
.	TRBV12-3/TRBV12-4	many	TRBJ1-1	TGTGCCAGCAGACGAACAGGGCGCAACACTGAAGCTTTCTTT	CASRRTGRNTEAFF